Sequencing of this T cell receptor beta chain was carried out in a study of blood T cell repertoires in COVID-19. Profiled with immunoSEQ multiplex PCR; TCRdb holds only in-frame clones, not every one. Among approximately 150,000 clones, approximately 88% were seen once, and the ten largest hold roughly 4.9%. The V segment lost 6 bases and the J segment 7 bases; nucleotides outside the gene matches: 13. In germline, CDR1 is SQVTM, CDR2 ANQGSEA. There are 17 residues in the CDR3. The chain carries TRBV29-1 and TRBJ2-1, with 15 bases fitting TRBD2. Specimen: PBMCs or T cells enriched from blood (not recorded which). This clonotype originated in a man aged 65 to 85 who had been exposed to COVID-19. The CDR3 nucleotides read TGCAGCGTCGTGGGACTAGCGGGAGGCCATATGGGGAATGAGCAGTTCTTC. It specifies CSVVGLAGGHMGNEQFF.